The table lists the clone carrying this T cell receptor beta chain with a few counts. Antigen: not known. From germline, CDR1 is SGDLS and CDR2 YYNGEE. Trimming took off 0 bases at V and 0 bases at J, with 5 bases between the two ends. There are 14 residues in the CDR3. These data are taken from a study of sequential checkpoint blockade in melanoma. Study context: About two dozen patients had tumor biopsies before treatment and at week 13. Regarding the study as a whole: Tumor T-cell fraction and clonality correlated with PD-L1 and CD8+ counts. Rising tumor T-cell fraction and clonality meant about 30 times likelier benefit.

Treatment of the sample: randomized to nivolumab then ipilimumab (arm A) or the reverse (arm B). Using immunoSEQ multiplex PCR, the repertoire was profiled, and TCRdb retains in-frame clones only, with some absent. The table shows tens of thousands of clones, with 32% occurring only once. This clonotype was sampled from a human donor with melanoma. V and J are TRBV9 and TRBJ2-3; D is undetermined. The sequences come from tumor tissue (inferred from file names), collected from a patient given nivolumab and ipilimumab in sequence. In nucleotides, the CDR3 is TGTGCCAGCAGCGTAGTAGGCAGCACAGATACGCAGTATTTT. As protein: CASSVVGSTDTQYF.